This TCR beta chain was sequenced in a study of PD-L1 blockade in urothelial cancer. Overall study: Timepoints chosen for blood analysis were 3 weeks (second dose) and 6 weeks after treatment start.

This table comes from immunoSEQ multiplex PCR, and its TCRdb copy is limited to in-frame clones, with some not included. The profile shows around 21,000 clones, about four fifths of them singletons. The time point is: peripheral blood 6 weeks after treatment start. The study enrolled patients with locally advanced or metastatic urothelial carcinoma. The sequence was collected from a man in his forties or fifties with urothelial cancer. The source was PBMCs, collected around atezolizumab (anti-PD-L1) treatment.

CDR3 loop: CASSSGGEAVQYV. DNA for the CDR3: TGTGCCAGCAGCTCCGGAGGGGAAGCAGTGCAGTACGTC. The chain joins TRBV7-8 to TRBJ2-7; D is possibly TRBD2 (6 bases). Trimming cost V 4 bases and J 9 bases, with 16 bases left between them. Germline values: CDR1 SGHVS, CDR2 FQNEAQ. CDR3 length: 13 amino acids.